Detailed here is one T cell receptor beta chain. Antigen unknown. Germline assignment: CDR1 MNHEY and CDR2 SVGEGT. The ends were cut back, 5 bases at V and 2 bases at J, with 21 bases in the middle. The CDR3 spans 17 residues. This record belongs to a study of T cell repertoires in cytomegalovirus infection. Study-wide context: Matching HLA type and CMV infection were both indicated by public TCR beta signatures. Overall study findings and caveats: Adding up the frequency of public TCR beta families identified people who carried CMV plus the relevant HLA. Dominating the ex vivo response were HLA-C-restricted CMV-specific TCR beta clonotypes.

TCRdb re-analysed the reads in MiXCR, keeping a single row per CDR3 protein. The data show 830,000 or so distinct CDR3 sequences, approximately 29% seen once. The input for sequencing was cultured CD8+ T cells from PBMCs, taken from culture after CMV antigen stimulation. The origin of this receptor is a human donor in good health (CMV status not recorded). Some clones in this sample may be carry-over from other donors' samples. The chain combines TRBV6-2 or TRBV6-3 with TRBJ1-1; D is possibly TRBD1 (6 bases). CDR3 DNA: TGTGCCAGCAGTAGACCGATTACAGGGACTTTAAACACTGAAGCTTTCTTT. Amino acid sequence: CASSRPITGTLNTEAFF.